The sequence of this TCR beta chain was determined in a study of blood T cells in healthy people across ages. Regarding the study as a whole: Estimates of total diversity, which came from one million sequenced T cells, were considered to be underestimates. When set beside aged donors, long-lived donors presented more naive CD4+ cells and higher diversity.

On this clonotype itself: Its antigen is undetermined.

A second about 6 to 12 cycle PCR used barcoded and J-beta primers. TCRdb independently ran MiXCR on the 5' RACE reads; one entry per CDR3 protein. Of around 1,100,000 distinct CDR3 sequences in the sample, more than 30% were seen once. The sequencing sample was made of blood. This receptor was taken from a man aged 18-30 years in good health.

CDR3 sequence: CASSDTWLAGGPNSYNEQFF. The CDR3 coding sequence is TGTGCCAGCAGCGATACATGGCTAGCGGGGGGGCCCAACTCCTACAATGAGCAGTTCTTC. This chain links TRBV7-8 with TRBJ2-1; 12 bases align to TRBD2. V was pared by 5 bases and J by 0 bases, with 14 bases of the junction left unmatched. Germline CDR1 is SGHVS and CDR2 is FQNEAQ. The CDR3 sequence is 20 residues long. The variable domain in full, with the rest retrieved from reference TRBV7-8 and TRBJ2-1, is GAGVSQSPRYKVAKRGQDVALRCDPISGHVSLFWYQQALGQGPEFLTYFQNEAQLDKSGLPSDRFFAERPEGSVSTLKIQRTQQEDSAVYLCASSDTWLAGGPNSYNEQFFGPGTRLTVL.